This T cell receptor beta chain stems from a study of CD8 T cells in ankylosing spondylitis. In its sample, this clonotype was seen many times. Looked up from germline, CDR1 is SGDLS and CDR2 is YYNGEE. The CDR3 length is 17 residues. V was clipped by 4 bases and J by 2 bases; unmatched bases: 10. TCRdb passed the 5' RACE reads through MiXCR, listing each CDR3 protein once. The repertoire holds 8,500 to 10,000 distinct CDR3 sequences, with under 6.5% as singletons. The TCR sequence derives from a female donor with ankylosing spondylitis or in good health (not recorded which). Sequencing was done on a sample of blood, either unsorted or a sorted T cell fraction (not recorded which). V and J are TRBV9 and TRBJ2-3; 10 bases agree with TRBD1. The CDR3 bases are TGTGCCAGCAGCCCTTTCCCCGGGACAGGGGTCACAGATACGCAGTATTTT. Its protein is CASSPFPGTGVTDTQYF. The full variable domain, in which reference TRBV9 and TRBJ2-3 provide the parts outside the CDR3, is DSGVTQTPKHLITATGQRVTLRCSPRSGDLSVYWYQQSLDQGLQFLIQYYNGEERAKGNILERFSAQQFPDLHSELNLSSLELGDSALYFCASSPFPGTGVTDTQYFGPGTRLTVL.